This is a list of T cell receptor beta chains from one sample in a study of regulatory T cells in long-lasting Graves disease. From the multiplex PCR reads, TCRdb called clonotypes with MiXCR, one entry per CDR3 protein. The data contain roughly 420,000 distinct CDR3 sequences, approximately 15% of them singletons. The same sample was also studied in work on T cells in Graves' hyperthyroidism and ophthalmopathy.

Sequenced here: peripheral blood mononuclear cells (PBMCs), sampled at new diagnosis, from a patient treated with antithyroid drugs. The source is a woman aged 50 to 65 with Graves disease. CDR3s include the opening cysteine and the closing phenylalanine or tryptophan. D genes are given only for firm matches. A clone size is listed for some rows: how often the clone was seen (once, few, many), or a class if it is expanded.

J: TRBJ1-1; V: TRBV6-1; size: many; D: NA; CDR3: CASSEGDGVGRNTEAFF; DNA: TGTGCCAGCAGTGAAGGGGACGGGGTCGGGAGAAACACTGAAGCTTTCTTT
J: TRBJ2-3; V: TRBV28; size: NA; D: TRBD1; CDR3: CASTGLFTGGTSTDTQYF; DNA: TGTGCCAGCACAGGGTTGTTTACAGGGGGTACTAGCACAGATACGCAGTATTTT
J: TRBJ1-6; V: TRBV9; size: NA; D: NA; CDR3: CASSPRVGESSPLHF; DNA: TGTGCCAGCAGCCCCCGGGTGGGGGAAAGTTCACCCCTCCACTTT
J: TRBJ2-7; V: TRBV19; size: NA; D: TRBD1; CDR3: CASSILPPGTGNSYEQYF; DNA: TGTGCCAGTAGTATACTGCCCCCCGGGACAGGGAACTCCTACGAGCAGTACTTC
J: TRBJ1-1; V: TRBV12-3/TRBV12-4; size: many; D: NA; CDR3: CASSRTELNTEAFF; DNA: TGTGCCAGCAGTAGGACAGAGTTGAACACTGAAGCTTTCTTT
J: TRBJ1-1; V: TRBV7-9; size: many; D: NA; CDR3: CASSDNWGRMNTEAFF; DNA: TGTGCCAGCAGCGATAACTGGGGACGGATGAACACTGAAGCTTTCTTT
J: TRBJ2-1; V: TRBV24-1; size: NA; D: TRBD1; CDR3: CATKAGTGRNEQFF; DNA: TGTGCCACCAAAGCCGGGACAGGGCGCAATGAGCAGTTCTTC
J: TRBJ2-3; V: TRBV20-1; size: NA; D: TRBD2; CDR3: CSARGLAGAPDTQYF; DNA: TGCAGTGCTAGAGGACTAGCGGGAGCTCCAGATACGCAGTATTTT
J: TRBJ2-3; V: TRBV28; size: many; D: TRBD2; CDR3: CASSSRGTSGSGTQYF; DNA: TGTGCCAGCAGCTCCCGGGGGACTAGCGGGTCGGGTACGCAGTATTTT
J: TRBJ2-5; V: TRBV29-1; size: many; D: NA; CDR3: CSVEGWVRETQYF; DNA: TGCAGCGTTGAGGGGTGGGTGCGAGAGACCCAGTACTTC
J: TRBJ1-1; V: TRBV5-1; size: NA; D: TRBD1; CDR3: CASSFSQGADTEAFF; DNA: TGCGCCAGCAGCTTCTCGCAGGGGGCCGACACTGAAGCTTTCTTT
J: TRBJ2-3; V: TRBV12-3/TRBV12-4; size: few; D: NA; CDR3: CASSPNRTPSTDTQYF; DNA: TGTGCCAGCAGTCCAAACAGGACCCCTAGCACAGATACGCAGTATTTT
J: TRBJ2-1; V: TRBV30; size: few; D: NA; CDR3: CAWSLVSEQFF; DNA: TGTGCCTGGAGTTTAGTTAGTGAGCAGTTCTTC
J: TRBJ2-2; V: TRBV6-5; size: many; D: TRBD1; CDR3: CASSFYDRGLNTGELFF; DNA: TGTGCCAGCAGTTTTTACGACAGGGGACTGAACACCGGGGAGCTGTTTTTT
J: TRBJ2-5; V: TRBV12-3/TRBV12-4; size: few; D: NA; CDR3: CASSLGVTETQYF; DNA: TGTGCCAGCAGTTTAGGTGTCACGGAGACCCAGTACTTC
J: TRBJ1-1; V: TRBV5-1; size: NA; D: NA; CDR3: CASSFKGDTEAFF; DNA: TGCGCCAGCAGCTTTAAGGGGGACACTGAAGCTTTCTTT
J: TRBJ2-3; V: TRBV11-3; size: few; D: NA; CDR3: CASSSGVGQGTDTQYF; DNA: TGTGCCAGCAGCTCGGGGGTCGGACAGGGCACAGATACGCAGTATTTT
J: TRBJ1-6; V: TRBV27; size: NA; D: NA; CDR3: CASRRGALNSPLHF; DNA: TGTGCCAGCAGGCGAGGGGCCCTTAATTCACCCCTCCACTTT
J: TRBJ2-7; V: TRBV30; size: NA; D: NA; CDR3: CAWSPDRLYEQYF; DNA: TGTGCCTGGAGCCCAGACAGGCTCTACGAGCAGTACTTC
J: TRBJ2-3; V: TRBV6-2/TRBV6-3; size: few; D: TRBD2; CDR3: CASSYSGLAGWDTQYF; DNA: TGTGCCAGCAGTTACAGCGGACTAGCGGGATGGGATACGCAGTATTTT
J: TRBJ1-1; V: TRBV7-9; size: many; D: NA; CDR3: CASSQRLLNTEAFF; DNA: TGTGCCAGCAGTCAGAGACTGTTGAACACTGAAGCTTTCTTT
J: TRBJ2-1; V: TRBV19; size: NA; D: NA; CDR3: CASSIVTENNEQFF; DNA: TGTGCCAGTAGTATAGTTACAGAAAACAATGAGCAGTTCTTC
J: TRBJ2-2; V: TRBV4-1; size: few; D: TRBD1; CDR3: CASSYGTGYGGELFF; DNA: TGCGCCAGCAGCTACGGGACAGGGTATGGCGGGGAGCTGTTTTTT
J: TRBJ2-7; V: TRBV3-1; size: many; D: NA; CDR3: CASSQVGDSYEQYF; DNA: TGTGCCAGCAGCCAAGTTGGGGACTCCTACGAGCAGTACTTC
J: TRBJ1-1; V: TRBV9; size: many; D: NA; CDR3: CASTLRGDRNTEAFF; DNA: TGTGCCAGCACCCTAAGGGGGGACCGGAACACTGAAGCTTTCTTT
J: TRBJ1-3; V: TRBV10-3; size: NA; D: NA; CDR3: CAISESVYLAGNTIYF; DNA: TGTGCCATCAGTGAGTCGGTTTACCTCGCTGGAAACACCATATATTTT
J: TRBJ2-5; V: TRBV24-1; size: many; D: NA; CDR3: CATSVIGWGEYQETQYF; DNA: TGTGCCACCAGTGTGATAGGGTGGGGGGAATACCAAGAGACCCAGTACTTC
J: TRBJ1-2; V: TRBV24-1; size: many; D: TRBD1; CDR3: CATSDPTGGPNYGYTF; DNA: TGTGCCACCAGTGATCCGACAGGGGGGCCTAACTATGGCTACACCTTC
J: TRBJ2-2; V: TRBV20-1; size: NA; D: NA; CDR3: CSAPGKNTGELFF; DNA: TGCAGTGCTCCAGGGAAGAACACCGGGGAGCTGTTTTTT
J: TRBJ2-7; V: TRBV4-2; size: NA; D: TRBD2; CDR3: CASSLLRLAGLYEQYF; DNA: TGTGCCAGCAGCCTGCTAAGACTAGCGGGACTATACGAGCAGTACTTC
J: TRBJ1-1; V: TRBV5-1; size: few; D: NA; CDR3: CASSPWGDRDTEAFF; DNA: TGCGCCAGCAGCCCGTGGGGAGATCGGGACACTGAAGCTTTCTTT
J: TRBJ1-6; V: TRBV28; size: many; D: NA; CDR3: CASSSEQGDGSPLHF; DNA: TGTGCCAGCAGTTCTGAACAGGGTGATGGTTCACCCCTCCACTTT
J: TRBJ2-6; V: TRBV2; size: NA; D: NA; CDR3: CASSKSGALSSGANVLTF; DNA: TGTGCCAGCAGTAAAAGTGGGGCTCTTAGCTCTGGGGCCAACGTCCTGACTTTC
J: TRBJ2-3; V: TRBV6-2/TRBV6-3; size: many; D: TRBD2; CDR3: CASSFERESDTQYF; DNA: TGTGCCAGCAGTTTTGAGCGGGAGTCAGATACGCAGTATTTT
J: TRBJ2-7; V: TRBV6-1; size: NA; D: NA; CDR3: CASRYGPQGHGQYF; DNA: TGTGCCAGCAGGTACGGACCACAGGGACACGGGCAGTACTTC
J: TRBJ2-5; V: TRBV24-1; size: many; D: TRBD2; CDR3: CATSDGGLAGEETQYF; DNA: TGTGCCACCAGTGACGGGGGACTAGCGGGAGAAGAGACCCAGTACTTC
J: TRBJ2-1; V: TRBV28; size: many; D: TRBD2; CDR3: CASTGLAGGQFF; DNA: TGTGCCAGCACCGGACTAGCGGGAGGGCAGTTCTTC
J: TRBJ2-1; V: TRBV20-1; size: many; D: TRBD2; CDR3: CSARRTSGRGPYNEQFF; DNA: TGCAGTGCTAGAAGGACTAGCGGGAGGGGCCCATACAATGAGCAGTTCTTC
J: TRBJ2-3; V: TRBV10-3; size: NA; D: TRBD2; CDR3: CAIRDSSGRDTQYF; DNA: TGTGCCATCAGAGACTCTAGCGGGAGGGATACGCAGTATTTT
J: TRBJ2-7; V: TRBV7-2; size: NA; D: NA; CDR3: CASSLWERMGDYEQYF; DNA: TGTGCCAGCAGCTTATGGGAGCGGATGGGGGACTACGAGCAGTACTTC
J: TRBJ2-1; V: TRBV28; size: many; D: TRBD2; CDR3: CASRTGGGSYNEQFF; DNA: TGTGCCAGCAGGACCGGGGGGGGGTCCTACAATGAGCAGTTCTTC
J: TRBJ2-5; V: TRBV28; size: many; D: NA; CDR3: CASGLGVETQYF; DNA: TGTGCCAGCGGCTTGGGTGTTGAGACCCAGTACTTC
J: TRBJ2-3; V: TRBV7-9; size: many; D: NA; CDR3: CASSETGRQGRQYF; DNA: TGTGCCAGCAGCGAAACCGGGAGACAAGGCCGGCAGTATTTT
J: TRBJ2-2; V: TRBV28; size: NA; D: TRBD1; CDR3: CASSFRTGGGTGELFF; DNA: TGTGCCAGCAGTTTTCGGACAGGGGGTGGGACCGGGGAGCTGTTTTTT
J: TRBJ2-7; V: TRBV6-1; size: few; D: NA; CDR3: CASSPRPYYEQYF; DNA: TGTGCCAGCAGTCCCCGACCTTACTACGAGCAGTACTTC
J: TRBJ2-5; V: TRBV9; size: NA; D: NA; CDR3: CASSVLGSQETQYF; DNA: TGTGCCAGCAGCGTATTGGGGAGCCAAGAGACCCAGTACTTC
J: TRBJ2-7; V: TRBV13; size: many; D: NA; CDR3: CASSWRTATSYEQYF; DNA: TGTGCCAGCAGCTGGCGGACAGCGACCTCCTACGAGCAGTACTTC